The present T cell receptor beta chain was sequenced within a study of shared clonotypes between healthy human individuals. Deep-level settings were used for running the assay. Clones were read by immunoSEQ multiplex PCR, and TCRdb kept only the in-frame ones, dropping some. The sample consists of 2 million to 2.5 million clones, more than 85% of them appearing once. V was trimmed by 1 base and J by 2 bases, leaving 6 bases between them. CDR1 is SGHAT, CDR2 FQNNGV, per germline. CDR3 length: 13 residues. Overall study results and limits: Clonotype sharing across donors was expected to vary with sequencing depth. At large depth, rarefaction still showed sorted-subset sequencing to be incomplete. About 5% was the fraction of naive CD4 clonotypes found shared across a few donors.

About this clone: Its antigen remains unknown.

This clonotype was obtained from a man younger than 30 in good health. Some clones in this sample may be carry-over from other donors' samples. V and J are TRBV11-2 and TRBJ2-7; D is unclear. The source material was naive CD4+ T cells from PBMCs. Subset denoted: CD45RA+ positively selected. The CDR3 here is CASSLGVTYEQYF. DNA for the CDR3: TGTGCCAGCAGCTTAGGGGTTACCTACGAGCAGTACTTC. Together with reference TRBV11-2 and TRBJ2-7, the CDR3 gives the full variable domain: EAGVAQSPRYKIIEKRQSVAFWCNPISGHATLYWYQQILGQGPKLLIQFQNNGVVDDSQLPKDRFSAERLKGVDSTLKIQPAKLEDSAVYLCASSLGVTYEQYFGPGTRLTVT.